This TCR beta chain was recorded in a study of blood T cell repertoires in COVID-19. In the study overall: The United States, Italy and Spain were the sources of the acute and convalescent COVID-19 samples. PBMCs, B-cell-depleted T cells, or T cells were the source of the cDNA or gDNA that made up the material.

Only in-frame clones appear in the TCRdb table, and some are missing; sequencing was by immunoSEQ multiplex PCR. The sample holds roughly 200,000 clones, 75% to 90% seen once. Germline values: CDR1 WSHSY, CDR2 SAAADI. The CDR3 extends over 16 amino acids. The J segment lost 3 bases and the V segment lost 5 bases, leaving 10 bases of the junction unmatched. This sequence originates from a woman aged 55-75 years with acute or convalescent COVID-19. Material: peripheral blood. This chain links TRBV10-2 with TRBJ1-2; 9 bases line up with TRBD1. The CDR3 DNA follows: TGCGCCAGCAGTCTAACAGGGGGCACAGGGGACTATGGCTACACCTTC. This sequence encodes CASSLTGGTGDYGYTF.